This T cell receptor (beta chain) is from a study of beta chain features in type 1 diabetes. Isolation of CD4+ naive, central memory, regulatory and stem cell-like memory cells was achieved by sorting via CD45RO/CCR7/CD25/CD127/CD95/CD27. This CDR3 is 13 amino acids long. CDR1 is SEHNR, CDR2 FQNEAQ, per germline (reference sequence). Trimming pared 5 bases from V and 4 bases from J, leaving 12 bases between. As regards this clone: The target antigen is unknown.

Study-wide results and limits: TCRB CDR3s from Type 1 diabetes patients were moderately but significantly shorter in all four CD4+ subsets.

The investigators reverse transcribed all of the isolated RNA, so they sequenced expressed TCRB transcripts. This table comes from immunoSEQ multiplex PCR, and its TCRdb copy is limited to in-frame clones, with some not included. The table lists approximately 44,000 clones, roughly 70% of them singletons. The rearrangement joins TRBV7-9 to TRBJ2-7; the D gene is possibly TRBD1 (6 bases). Sequencing was performed on Tregs from blood. The TCR was taken from a young woman with type 1 diabetes. The CDR3 sequence is CASSGRQVYEQYF. CDR3 DNA sequence: TGTGCCAGCAGCGGCCGACAGGTGTACGAGCAGTACTTC.